The 25 T cell receptor beta chains given below trace back to one sample, sequenced in a study of T-cell reconstitution after alpha-beta-depleted transplantation in children. Unique molecular identifiers were incorporated into the prepared TCRbeta library. One entry per CDR3 protein, called by TCRdb with MiXCR from the PCR reads. The sample lists around 70,000 distinct CDR3 sequences, under 13% occurring once. Sample: PBMCs, taken before TCRalphabeta/CD19-depleted stem cell transplant. These receptors came from a boy between 5 and 17 years old with acute myeloid leukemia, due to receive a stem cell transplant.

This clonotype was recorded many times. As DNA, the CDR3 is TGTGCCAGCAGCTTAGAGGACAGCCCTAATTCACCCCTCCACTTT. This codes for CASSLEDSPNSPLHF. The chain joins TRBV11-2 to TRBJ1-6; possibly TRBD1 for D (6 bases). This CDR3 is built from 15 residues. CDR1 and CDR2 from the germline V gene are SGHAT and FQNNGV. The ends were cut back, 0 bases at V and 6 bases at J, with 9 bases in the middle.

This clonotype was seen ten or more times. The rearrangement joins TRBV3-1 to TRBJ2-1; D not resolved. The germline CDR1 and CDR2 sequences are LGHDT and YNNKEL (reference sequence). CDR3 size: 14 residues. The germline V and J ends were trimmed by 0 bases and 10 bases, with 13 bases remaining between them. The CDR3 region is CASSQDHSDREQFF. The CDR3 coding sequence is TGTGCCAGCAGCCAAGACCATTCGGACCGAGAGCAGTTCTTC.

In this sample, this clonotype turned up many times. The chain uses TRBV27 and TRBJ2-3; 10 positions match TRBD2. The germline V gene encodes CDR1 MNHEY and CDR2 SMNVEV (reference sequence). The CDR3 consists of 15 residues. V trimming: 6 bases; J trimming: 6 bases; junction bases outside the gene matches: 9. CDR3 protein: CASSLGLAARDTQYF. CDR3 in DNA: TGTGCCAGCAGCCTTGGACTAGCGGCGCGGGATACGCAGTATTTT.

This clonotype was detected ten times or more. This chain joins TRBV20-1 and TRBJ1-4; TRBD1 aligns across 7 bases. V gave up 7 bases and J gave up 3 bases; unmatched junction bases: 5. The CDR3 covers 13 residues. Per germline, CDR1 DFQATT and CDR2 SNEGSKA (reference sequence). CDR3 residues: CSVSGQSNEKLFF. CDR3 sequence (DNA): TGCAGTGTTTCGGGACAGTCTAATGAAAAACTGTTTTTT.

This clonotype was observed at least ten times. This sequence joins TRBV12-3 or TRBV12-4 and TRBJ1-1; D is unclear. V lost 1 base to trimming and J lost 5 bases, with 8 bases between them. This CDR3 contains 13 residues. The CDR3 DNA sequence: TGTGCCAGCAGTTTAGGGGAAGGGACTGAAGCTTTCTTT. Amino acids: CASSLGEGTEAFF.

The rearrangement links TRBV10-3 to TRBJ2-5; no clear D. Germline CDR1 and CDR2: ENHRY and SYGVKD. V dropped 3 bases and J dropped 5 bases, with 7 bases sitting between them. The CDR3 is 12 amino acids. The CDR3 is CAISDLRETQYF. For the CDR3, the DNA is TGTGCCATCAGTGATCTTAGGGAGACCCAGTACTTC.

This clonotype occurred many times. The CDR3 DNA is TGTGCCAGCAGCCCTAGGACAGGGTACACTGAAGCTTTCTTT. It translates to CASSPRTGYTEAFF. The V and J genes are TRBV7-2 and TRBJ1-1; 8 bases fit TRBD1. The CDR3 sequence is 14 residues long. J was trimmed by 3 bases and V by 5 bases; bases with no gene match: 5. CDR1 is SGHTA and CDR2 is FQGNSA in the germline V gene.

The chain joins TRBV20-1 to TRBJ1-6; 7 bases align to TRBD1. Germline V gene lookup returns CDR1 DFQATT and CDR2 SNEGSKA (reference sequence). The CDR3 consists of 18 residues. CDR3 residues: CWARDLGRGSSYNSPLHF. The CDR3 region has the DNA TGCTGGGCTAGAGATCTGGGCAGGGGGAGCTCCTATAATTCACCCCTCCACTTT.

In this sample, this clonotype turned up a few times. Being one base from a much bigger clone, this may be a read error. The chain links TRBV12-3 or TRBV12-4 to TRBJ2-1; 14 nucleotides match TRBD2. The CDR3 has 17 residues. The CDR3 loop is CTSSPPGLAGAGNEQFF. As DNA, the CDR3 is TGTACCAGCAGTCCCCCGGGACTAGCGGGGGCCGGCAATGAGCAGTTCTTC.

Only one count was recorded for this clonotype. A much larger clone sits a single nucleotide away, making a read error possible. The chain uses TRBV7-2 and TRBJ2-5; 7 nucleotides align to TRBD1. CDR1 and CDR2 from the germline V gene are SGHTA and FQGNSA. This CDR3 comprises 14 residues. Here the CDR3 DNA reads TGTGCCAACAGCCTCTGGCAGGGACAGGAGACCCAGTACTTC. This codes for CANSLWQGQETQYF.

This clonotype was observed at least ten times. The chain joins TRBV12-3 or TRBV12-4 to TRBJ1-5, with D possibly TRBD1 on 5 matching bases. The length of the CDR3 is 16 residues. V was pared by 2 bases and J by 0 bases, with 11 bases between. CDR3 DNA sequence: TGTGCCAGCAGTTTAAGGGGTAGGAATAGCAATCAGCCCCAGCATTTT. It encodes CASSLRGRNSNQPQHF.

CDR3 in amino acids: CASSLLAPAVVSNEQFF. The CDR3 DNA reads as TGTGCCAGCTCCCTGCTGGCTCCGGCAGTGGTTTCCAATGAGCAGTTCTTC. V gene TRBV3-1 combines with J gene TRBJ2-1; D gene ambiguous. The CDR3 has 17 residues. V was cut by 8 bases and J by 6 bases, with 26 bases left in between. The germline CDR1 and CDR2 sequences are LGHDT and YNNKEL (reference sequence).

The chain employs TRBV19 and TRBJ2-1; 12 nucleotides match TRBD2. J gave up 9 bases and V 3 bases, and 6 bases lay outside the gene matches. The CDR3 spans 15 residues. Germline lookup yields CDR1 LNHDA and CDR2 SQIVND (reference sequence). The CDR3 nucleotides are TGTGCCAGTAGTATCTCCCTAGCGGGGGGGATTGAGCAGTTCTTC. Translation: CASSISLAGGIEQFF.

This clonotype occurred many times. This chain links TRBV20-1 with TRBJ1-3, with D unclear. The CDR3 contains 14 residues. V was shortened by 2 bases and J by 2 bases, with 10 bases between the two germline ends. Germline CDR1 is DFQATT and CDR2 is SNEGSKA (reference sequence). Here the CDR3 reads CSARRPGTGNTIYF. The CDR3 DNA reads as TGCAGTGCTAGACGCCCCGGGACTGGAAACACCATATATTTT.

This clonotype appeared many times. The rearrangement links TRBV3-1 to TRBJ2-4; D remains unclear. The CDR3 has 16 residues. V dropped 3 bases and J dropped 2 bases, with 14 bases sitting between them. Germline V gene data show CDR1 as LGHDT and CDR2 as YNNKEL (reference sequence). CDR3 nucleotides: TGTGCCAGCAGCCAGCCCCTTTCGGGTACCAAAAACATTCAGTACTTC. This gives the protein CASSQPLSGTKNIQYF.

This clonotype was recorded many times. The chain couples TRBV12-3 or TRBV12-4 to TRBJ2-2, with D tentatively TRBD2 (6 bases). Between the trimmed V and J ends, which lost 8 bases and 4 bases, there was a span of 8 bases. The CDR3 contains 12 residues. The CDR3 sequence: CASGGSTGELFF. The CDR3 DNA is TGTGCCAGCGGGGGGTCCACCGGGGAGCTGTTTTTT.

In its sample, this clonotype was seen many times. The CDR3 here is CASSFDGGYNEQFF. As DNA, the CDR3 is TGTGCCAGCAGTTTCGATGGGGGGTACAATGAGCAGTTCTTC. This rearrangement joins TRBV28 to TRBJ2-1; D is possibly TRBD2 (6 bases). This CDR3 has 14 residues. V was trimmed by 3 bases and J by 4 bases, leaving 10 bases between them. Germline CDR1 and CDR2: MDHEN and SYDVKM.

The table lists this clonotype with many counts. The genes are TRBV12-3 or TRBV12-4 and TRBJ1-4; 10 nucleotides match TRBD1. The CDR3 runs to 14 residues. J gave up 6 bases and V 7 bases, and 5 bases lay outside the gene matches. This CDR3 is CASTRTGGDEKLFF. The CDR3 bases are TGTGCCAGCACCAGGACAGGGGGAGATGAAAAACTGTTTTTT.

At least ten counts were recorded for this clonotype. J is TRBJ2-3 and V is TRBV7-8; maybe TRBD1 (6 bases). CDR1 and CDR2 (germline): SGHVS, FQNEAQ. The CDR3 extends over 17 amino acids. Trimming left V 5 bases short and J 2 bases short, with 20 bases between. The CDR3 reads CASSRTRRTVYTDTQYF. CDR3 coding DNA: TGTGCCAGCAGCCGGACCCGAAGGACAGTTTACACAGATACGCAGTATTTT.

This rearrangement joins TRBV5-6 to TRBJ2-3, with D possibly being TRBD2 (7 bases). V lost 1 base, J lost 4 bases, and 13 bases lay in between. This CDR3 is built from 15 residues. Germline loops: CDR1 SGHDT, CDR2 YYEEEE. In nucleotides, the CDR3 is TGTGCCAGCAGCTTGTGGGGGGGGGCCGCAGATACGCAGTATTTT. Protein: CASSLWGGAADTQYF.

This clonotype was detected ten times or more. The genes are TRBV20-1 and TRBJ1-2, with a tentative D call TRBD1 (5 bases). The length of the CDR3 is 14 residues. Germline values: CDR1 DFQATT, CDR2 SNEGSKA (reference sequence). V dropped 4 bases and J dropped 5 bases, with 17 bases sitting between them. CDR3 nucleotides: TGCAGTGCTACCAGATCCGGGACGGTATATGGCTACACCTTC. Amino acid sequence: CSATRSGTVYGYTF.

As regards this clonotype: It may be a read error: a sequence one base away is much more abundant. The V gene is TRBV12-3 or TRBV12-4, the J gene TRBJ1-1; the D is unclear. V was cut by 8 bases and J by 4 bases, with 14 bases left in between. This CDR3 is 13 amino acids long. The CDR3: CASDMDGSTEAFF. For the CDR3, the DNA is TGTGCCAGCGATATGGACGGGAGCACTGAAGCTTTCTTT.

The sample holds many counts of this clonotype. V and J are TRBV19 and TRBJ2-7, with TRBD2 matching over 9 bases. The germline gives CDR1 LNHDA, CDR2 SQIVND (reference sequence). Losses at the gene ends were 6 bases for V and 4 bases for J; bases not matched to a gene: 4. The CDR3 has 13 amino acids. CDR3 DNA: TGTGCCAGTAGCTGGACTAGCGAGTACGAGCAGTACTTC. It codes for CASSWTSEYEQYF.

This clonotype has ten or more counts. The chain uses TRBV5-1 and TRBJ2-3, with 12 bases matching TRBD1. The CDR3 is 15 residues long. Germline V lookup: CDR1 SGHRS, CDR2 YFSETQ. V gave up 3 bases and J gave up 4 bases; unmatched junction bases: 3. The CDR3 coding sequence is TGCGCCAGCAGCTCGGGACAGGGGGCCCCAGATACGCAGTATTTT. Translating gives CASSSGQGAPDTQYF. Variable domain in full (rest from reference TRBV5-1 and TRBJ2-3): KAGVTQTPRYLIKTRGQQVTLSCSPISGHRSVSWYQQTPGQGLQFLFEYFSETQRNKGNFPGRFSGRQFSNSRSEMNVSTLELGDSALYLCASSSGQGAPDTQYFGPGTRLTVL.

This clonotype is medium-sized by share. The chain has TRBV29-1 and TRBJ2-1; the D call may be TRBD1 or TRBD2 (5 bases each). Trimming pared 7 bases from V and 6 bases from J, leaving 19 bases between. The germline V gene encodes CDR1 SQVTM and CDR2 ANQGSEA. This CDR3 is built from 14 residues. The DNA for the CDR3 is TGCAGCGCCGATGAGGGGTGGGGGAGCAATGAGCAGTTCTTC. Protein sequence: CSADEGWGSNEQFF.